This T cell receptor beta chain emerged from a study of early T cells in non-severe SARS-CoV-2 infection. Study-level information: Sequencing input comprised bulk RNA from unsorted whole blood; chain pairing was not available. General study points: The study's VDJdb matching favored anti-spike CD8 responses and missed private and CD4 specificities.

This clonotype has more than one count but fewer than ten. Its antigen is not known. This CDR3 has 15 residues. V was trimmed by 0 bases and J by 4 bases, leaving 12 bases between them. Attachment of unique molecular identifiers was made to individual cDNA molecules. TCRdb redid the calling of the 5' RACE reads with MiXCR, one entry per CDR3 protein. The table lists about 64,000 distinct CDR3 sequences, 18% of them singletons, with 8.9% in the top ten. The material was whole blood, obtained at baseline. This rearrangement joins TRBV12-3 or TRBV12-4 to TRBJ1-1, with D hard to call. The receptor's source is an adult who was a healthcare worker with PCR-confirmed SARS-CoV-2 infection or an uninfected control (not recorded which). The chain's CDR3 is CASSLAGPLITEAFF. In nucleotides, the CDR3 is TGTGCCAGCAGTTTAGCTGGCCCCTTGATCACTGAAGCTTTCTTT.